A few counts support the clone carrying this T cell receptor (beta chain). The antigen is unknown. This CDR3 contains 20 residues. The germline gives CDR1 MGHRA, CDR2 YSYEKL. With V trimmed by 4 bases and J by 0 bases, 9 bases remained unmatched. This entry belongs to a study of T-cell memory formation after mild COVID-19. Study outcomes and limitations: CD4+ contracting clones were found mainly in CM and EM, and CD8+ ones in EMRA. Later expanders leaned CD4+, whereas clones that contracted between day 15 and 85 were balanced CD4/CD8. Cross-reactive memory seemingly joined, as some responding clones were found in pre-infection memory.

Using its own MiXCR run on the 5' RACE reads, TCRdb lists one record per CDR3 protein. The table lists hundreds of thousands of distinct CDR3 sequences, roughly 17% of them singletons. The sequenced sample consisted of PBMCs or a T cell subset sorted from them (not recorded which). This receptor was taken from a man younger than 30 who had mild COVID-19 (a few samples of this study predate the infection). Cell type and time point are not known. The rearrangement links TRBV4-1 to TRBJ2-1, with 16 bases identical to TRBD2. CDR3 loop: CASSPRAGLAGGSSYNEQFF. In DNA form, the CDR3 reads TGCGCCAGCAGCCCAAGGGCGGGACTAGCGGGGGGGAGCTCCTACAATGAGCAGTTCTTC.